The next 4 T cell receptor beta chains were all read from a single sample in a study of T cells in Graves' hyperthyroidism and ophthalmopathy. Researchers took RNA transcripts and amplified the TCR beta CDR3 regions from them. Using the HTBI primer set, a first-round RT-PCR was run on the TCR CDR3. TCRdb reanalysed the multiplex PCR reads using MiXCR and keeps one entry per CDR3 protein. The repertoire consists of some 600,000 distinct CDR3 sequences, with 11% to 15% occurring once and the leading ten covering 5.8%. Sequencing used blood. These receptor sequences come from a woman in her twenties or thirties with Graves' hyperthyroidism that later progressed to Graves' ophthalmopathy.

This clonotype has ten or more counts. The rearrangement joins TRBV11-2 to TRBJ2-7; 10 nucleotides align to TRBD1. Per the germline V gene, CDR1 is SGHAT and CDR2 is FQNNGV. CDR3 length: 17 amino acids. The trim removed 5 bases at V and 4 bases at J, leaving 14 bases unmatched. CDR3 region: CASSMTGQGMFIYEQYF. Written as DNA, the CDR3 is TGTGCCAGCAGCATGACGGGACAGGGGATGTTCATTTACGAGCAGTACTTC.

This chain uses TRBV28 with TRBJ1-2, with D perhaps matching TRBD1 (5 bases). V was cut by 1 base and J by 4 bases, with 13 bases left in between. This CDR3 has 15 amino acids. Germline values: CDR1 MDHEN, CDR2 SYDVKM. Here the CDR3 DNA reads TGTGCCAGCAGTTTATCCGGCAGGGTTGCCTATGGCTACACCTTC. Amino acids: CASSLSGRVAYGYTF.

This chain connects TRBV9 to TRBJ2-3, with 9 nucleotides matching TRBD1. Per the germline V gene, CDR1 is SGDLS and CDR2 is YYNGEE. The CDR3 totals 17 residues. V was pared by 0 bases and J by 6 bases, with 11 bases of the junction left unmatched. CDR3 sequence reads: CASSVEVGTGFYDTQYF. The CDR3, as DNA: TGTGCCAGCAGCGTAGAGGTGGGGACAGGGTTTTATGATACGCAGTATTTT.

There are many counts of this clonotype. This chain's CDR3 is CASSAFPRGELAEAFF. CDR3 coding DNA: TGTGCCAGCAGTGCCTTTCCCCGAGGGGAGCTTGCTGAAGCTTTCTTT. The chain uses TRBV25-1 and TRBJ1-1; a possible D gene is TRBD1 (5 bases). The CDR3 runs 16 residues. Per the germline V gene, CDR1 is MGHDK and CDR2 is SYGVNS. V was pared by 4 bases and J by 6 bases, with 21 bases between. Using reference TRBV25-1 and TRBJ1-1 for the parts outside the CDR3, the full variable domain is EADIYQTPRYLVIGTGKKITLECSQTMGHDKMYWYQQDPGMELHLIHYSYGVNSTEKGDLSSESTVSRIRTEHFPLTLESARPSHTSQYLCASSAFPRGELAEAFFGQGTRLTVV.